Below are 15 T cell receptor beta chains sequenced from a single sample in a study of cytomegalovirus exposure and HLA in healthy donors. PCR was performed using 60 Vbeta and 13 Jbeta primers. Clones were sequenced by immunoSEQ multiplex PCR, and TCRdb holds only the in-frame ones, with some missing. Among some 160,000 clones listed, about three quarters were seen once. Input material: PBMCs. The receptor source for this set is a woman aged 30 to 39 in good health and CMV-seronegative.

The V call is TRBV18, the J call TRBJ1-1; D perhaps matches TRBD1 (6 bases). Trimming took off 2 bases at V and 1 base at J, with 11 bases between the two ends. The CDR3 spans 15 residues. CDR1 and CDR2 from the germline V gene are KGHSH and LQKENI. For the CDR3, the DNA is TGTGCCAGCTCACCAATGCAGGGGAAGAACACTGAAGCTTTCTTT. Amino acid sequence: CASSPMQGKNTEAFF.

The chain couples TRBV5-1 to TRBJ1-1, with TRBD1 matching over 8 bases. Trimming at V came to 4 bases and at J to 3 bases, leaving 5 bases not matched to a gene. From germline, CDR1 is SGHRS and CDR2 YFSETQ. CDR3 size: 14 residues. The CDR3 protein is CASSTGQGDTEAFF. CDR3 nucleotides: TGCGCCAGCAGCACTGGACAGGGAGACACTGAAGCTTTCTTT.

The rearrangement links TRBV5-6 to TRBJ1-3; TRBD1 might be the D (6 bases). The CDR3 extends over 15 amino acids. The ends were cut back, 2 bases at V and 2 bases at J, with 11 bases in the middle. Looked up from germline, CDR1 is SGHDT and CDR2 is YYEEEE. The DNA of the CDR3 is TGTGCCAGCAGCTTCGGGGGGGCAGCTGGAAACACCATATATTTT. Amino acid sequence: CASSFGGAAGNTIYF.

This chain links TRBV6-1 with TRBJ1-6; D gene uncertain. The CDR3 runs 18 residues. Trimming removed 2 bases at V and 5 bases at J, with 19 bases between. Germline CDR1 is MNHNS and CDR2 is SASEGT. CDR3 coding DNA: TGTGCCAGCAGTGAAACCCTACCAGAGGGTTTTAATAATTCACCCCTCCACTTT. Translated: CASSETLPEGFNNSPLHF.

The V and J genes are TRBV18 and TRBJ2-2; D gene uncertain. V was shortened by 2 bases and J by 6 bases, with 7 bases between the two germline ends. Germline V gene sequence: CDR1 KGHSH, CDR2 LQKENI. There are 13 residues in the CDR3. CDR3 in amino acids: CASSPMAPGELFF. The CDR3 DNA reads as TGTGCCAGCTCACCAATGGCACCCGGGGAGCTGTTTTTT.

V gene TRBV19 combines with J gene TRBJ1-1, with D perhaps matching TRBD1 (5 bases). The germline CDR1 and CDR2 sequences are LNHDA and SQIVND (reference sequence). The CDR3 consists of 12 residues. V lost 3 bases and J lost 8, with 10 bases in between. DNA of the CDR3: TGTGCCAGTAGTATCCGCGGGGCGGAAGCTTTCTTT. Amino acid sequence: CASSIRGAEAFF.

This rearrangement joins TRBV2 to TRBJ1-3; D is unresolved. Looked up from germline, CDR1 is SNHLY and CDR2 is FYNNEI. The CDR3 contains 13 residues. The V gene lost 8 bases and the J gene lost 0 bases, with 8 bases spanning the gap. The CDR3 DNA reads as TGTGCCAGCGGCCGGGGCTCTGGAAACACCATATATTTT. This sequence encodes CASGRGSGNTIYF.

The CDR3 sequence: CASSTTSGGAVDEQFF. The CDR3, as DNA: TGTGCCAGCAGTACCACTAGCGGGGGGGCCGTCGATGAGCAGTTCTTC. The chain has TRBV28 and TRBJ2-1; 13 bases align to TRBD2. Trimming took 5 bases from V and 8 from J; bases not matched to a gene: 9. Germline V gives CDR1 MDHEN, CDR2 SYDVKM. The CDR3 loop spans 16 amino acids.

The chain uses TRBV7-9 and TRBJ1-5, with a possible D match to TRBD1 (5 bases). The germline CDR1 and CDR2 sequences are SEHNR and FQNEAQ (reference sequence). Trimming cost V 1 base and J 2 bases, with 12 bases left between them. The CDR3 sequence is 16 residues long. CDR3 region: CASSLGQGLGNQPQHF. CDR3 nucleotide sequence: TGTGCCAGCAGCTTAGGTCAGGGACTGGGCAATCAGCCCCAGCATTTT.

The CDR3 protein is CAWSVRGQGNTEAFF. CDR3 bases: TGTGCCTGGAGTGTAAGGGGACAGGGGAACACTGAAGCTTTCTTT. The chain is built from TRBV30 and TRBJ1-1; the match to TRBD1 covers 9 bases. V shed 0 bases, J shed 1 base, and the junction held 3 bases outside the gene matches. This CDR3 comprises 15 residues. Germline V gives CDR1 GTSNPN, CDR2 SVGIG (reference sequence).

V and J are TRBV5-1 and TRBJ2-1, with 8 bases that match TRBD1. The CDR3 has 19 residues. V gave up 3 bases and J gave up 6 bases; unmatched junction bases: 20. Germline CDR1 SGHRS, CDR2 YFSETQ. As DNA, the CDR3 is TGCGCCAGCAGCTGGCCAGGGGGCAATCAAGAGGGATTGCTCAATGAGCAGTTCTTC. Translated: CASSWPGGNQEGLLNEQFF.

A remark on this clone: One junction end does not reproduce the germline sequence, and a read error may be involved. This chain connects TRBV7-9 to TRBJ1-2; D call uncertain. Germline V gene lookup returns CDR1 SEHNR and CDR2 FQNEAQ (reference sequence). The CDR3 has 12 residues. The CDR3 DNA reads as TGTTCCAGCAGCCCCTCCGGCTATGGCTACACCTTC. Translation gives CSSSPSGYGYTF.

The V and J genes are TRBV5-1 and TRBJ1-1; 12 bases agree with TRBD1. J gave up 5 bases and V 4 bases, and 15 bases lay outside the gene matches. The CDR3 has 18 residues. CDR1 is SGHRS, CDR2 YFSETQ, per germline. The DNA of the CDR3 is TGCGCCAGCAGCCAGCCAGCGGGACAGGGGGCGAGAGAGACTGAAGCTTTCTTT. Translating gives CASSQPAGQGARETEAFF.

The rearrangement uses TRBV13 and TRBJ2-3; 13 bases line up with TRBD2. Trimming cost V 0 bases and J 6 bases; bases outside gene matches: 3. CDR1 and CDR2 (germline): PRHDT, FYEKMQ (reference sequence). The CDR3 is 16 amino acids. The CDR3 protein is CASSLGLAGGPDTQYF. The CDR3 nucleotides are TGTGCCAGCAGCTTAGGACTAGCGGGGGGGCCTGATACGCAGTATTTT.

This chain connects TRBV4-1 to TRBJ2-1, with TRBD1 matching over 11 bases. CDR1 and CDR2 (germline): MGHRA, YSYEKL. J gave up 4 bases and V 3 bases, and 8 bases lay outside the gene matches. The CDR3 covers 17 residues. The CDR3 nucleotides read TGCGCCAGCAGCCAGAACCCGGGACAGGGGGGATACAATGAGCAGTTCTTC. This translates into CASSQNPGQGGYNEQFF.